Listed below are T cell receptor beta chains from one sample, sequenced in a study of blood T cell repertoires in COVID-19. Clones were read by immunoSEQ multiplex PCR, and TCRdb kept only the in-frame ones, dropping some. The sample shows about 110,000 clones, roughly 80% of them seen only once. The sequencing sample was made of peripheral blood. The origin of the receptors is a woman aged 55-69 years with acute or convalescent COVID-19. The CDR3 runs from the conserved cysteine through the conserved F or W. Fields, in order: D gene, J gene, clone size, CDR3 length, V gene, CDR3 DNA, CDR3 protein. D genes are given only for firm matches. The listing skips clone size in some rows; elsewhere it reads once, few, many or a size class.

>TRBD2|TRBJ2-1|NA|15|TRBV30
TGTGCCTGGAGGGGACTAGCGGGTCCCCCTCGGGAGCAGTTCTTC
CAWRGLAGPPREQFF
>NA|TRBJ2-6|once|15|TRBV2
TGTGCCAGCAGGGACACACTTTCTGGGGCCAACGTCCTGACTTTC
CASRDTLSGANVLTF
>TRBD1|TRBJ1-2|once|15|TRBV7-2
TGTGCCAGCAGCTTAGCGTCGGACAGGGTGGCTGGCTACACCTTC
CASSLASDRVAGYTF
>TRBD2|TRBJ2-3|NA|16|TRBV11-2
TGTGCCAGCAGCCTCGGACTAGCGGGGCTTGCAGATACGCAGTATTTT
CASSLGLAGLADTQYF
>NA|TRBJ2-1|NA|15|TRBV5-4
TGTGCCAGCGCCGGAGGGACGCTCTCCTACAATGAGCAGTTCTTC
CASAGGTLSYNEQFF
>NA|TRBJ1-2|NA|13|TRBV30
TGTGCCTGGAGTGTTATCGGGGTCTATGGCTACACCTTC
CAWSVIGVYGYTF
>TRBD1|TRBJ2-1|NA|16|TRBV7-9
TGTGCCAGCAGCCCAAAGGGACAGAAAACTCACAATGAGCAGTTCTTC
CASSPKGQKTHNEQFF
>NA|TRBJ1-5|once|19|TRBV19
TGTGCCAGTAGTACCCGGGACACCGCCCGAATACTCAGCAATCAGCCCCAGCATTTT
CASSTRDTARILSNQPQHF
>TRBD1|TRBJ2-7|NA|15|TRBV5-5
TGTGCCAGCAGCCTCGGACAGGGGCTCTCCTACGAGCAGTACTTC
CASSLGQGLSYEQYF
>NA|TRBJ1-4|NA|13|TRBV30
TGTGCCTGGACTGGACGGGGTAATGAAAAACTGTTTTTT
CAWTGRGNEKLFF
>NA|TRBJ2-7|NA|16|TRBV4-3
TGCGCCAGCAGCCTCGATCTCAGCGGCAGAAGCTACGAGCAGTACTTC
CASSLDLSGRSYEQYF
>NA|TRBJ1-1|NA|16|TRBV10-3
TGTGCCATCAGTGACCCTCGAGCAGGGGAGTCGACTGAAGCTTTCTTT
CAISDPRAGESTEAFF
>NA|TRBJ1-1|NA|16|TRBV18
TGTGCCAGCTCACCACCCAGGGGCAGGGGAGGGACTGAAGCTTTCTTT
CASSPPRGRGGTEAFF
>NA|TRBJ2-5|NA|13|TRBV7-3
TGTGCCAGCAGCCCGAAGAGCGGCGGGACCCAGTACTTC
CASSPKSGGTQYF
>TRBD2|TRBJ2-7|few|13|TRBV29-1
TGCAGCGTTCCGGGACTAGCGGACTACGAGCAGTACTTC
CSVPGLADYEQYF
>NA|TRBJ2-7|NA|15|TRBV27
TGTGCCAGCAGTTTATCCCCCCAGGGGTTCCACGAGCAGTACTTC
CASSLSPQGFHEQYF
>NA|TRBJ2-3|NA|14|TRBV9
TGTGCCAGCAGCACTCATCTTCGGGCAGATACGCAGTATTTT
CASSTHLRADTQYF
>NA|TRBJ2-3|NA|13|TRBV6-5
TGTGCCAGCGGCCTGGACATCACAGATACGCAGTATTTT
CASGLDITDTQYF
>TRBD1|TRBJ1-1|NA|18|TRBV11-3
TGTGCCAGCAGCTTAGAAGGGACAGGGGTTGGTGTGGACACTGAAGCTTTCTTT
CASSLEGTGVGVDTEAFF
>NA|TRBJ1-1|NA|15|TRBV7-3
TGTGCCAGCAGCCCCCATGCAGGGCTAGACACTGAAGCTTTCTTT
CASSPHAGLDTEAFF
>NA|TRBJ1-2|NA|13|TRBV12-3/TRBV12-4
TGTGCCAGCACCACGGGACATCAGTCGGGCTACACCTTC
CASTTGHQSGYTF
>NA|TRBJ1-2|NA|16|TRBV11-2
TGTGCCAGCAGCTTAGATTTGGGGGGGTATAACTATGGCTACACCTTC
CASSLDLGGYNYGYTF
>NA|TRBJ1-2|NA|12|TRBV28
TGTGCCAGCAGAGCACGAGACTATGGCTACACCTTC
CASRARDYGYTF
>NA|TRBJ1-5|NA|13|TRBV11-2
TGTGCCAGCAGCTTAGAGGGGAGCCAGCCCCAGCATTTT
CASSLEGSQPQHF
>TRBD1|TRBJ1-2|NA|16|TRBV5-4
TGTGCCAGCAGCTTGACGACAGGGGCCTTCCACTATGGCTACACCTTC
CASSLTTGAFHYGYTF
>NA|TRBJ2-1|NA|12|TRBV6-5
TGTGCCAGCAGTTACGGGTGGGGCGGGATGTTCTTC
CASSYGWGGMFF
>TRBD2|TRBJ2-3|once|15|TRBV10-3
TGTGCCATCAGTTCGGGACTAGCGGGGGTAGATACGCAGTATTTT
CAISSGLAGVDTQYF
>NA|TRBJ2-3|NA|14|TRBV5-1
TGCGCCAGCACAGGGGAAGGAATCACAGATACGCAGTATTTT
CASTGEGITDTQYF
>TRBD1|TRBJ1-2|few|16|TRBV5-6
TGTGCCAGCAGCTCGACCCGTTGGGGACAGAACTATGGCTACACCTTC
CASSSTRWGQNYGYTF
>NA|TRBJ2-3|NA|16|TRBV5-4
TGTGCCAGCAGCCCCGGCGGGGCGGGTCTCACAGATACGCAGTATTTT
CASSPGGAGLTDTQYF
>NA|TRBJ1-2|once|15|TRBV5-4
TGTGCCAGCAGAATGGGGTCGGAACCGGGGGGTGGCTACACCTTC
CASRMGSEPGGGYTF
>NA|TRBJ1-3|NA|16|TRBV7-9
TGTGCCAGCAGCTTAATAATCGGCCAGGCTGGAAACACCATATATTTT
CASSLIIGQAGNTIYF
>TRBD1|TRBJ1-1|NA|15|TRBV28
TGTGCCAGCAGTTTAAGTGGGACAGGGGACACTGAAGCTTTCTTT
CASSLSGTGDTEAFF
>TRBD1|TRBJ1-4|NA|15|TRBV23-1
TGCGCCAGCAGTCAATCCACGGACAGGGATGAAAAACTGTTTTTT
CASSQSTDRDEKLFF
>NA|TRBJ1-5|NA|15|TRBV19
TGTGCCAGTAGTATAGATCTGGGGGGGGGTCAGCCCCAGCATTTT
CASSIDLGGGQPQHF
>NA|TRBJ1-6|few|15|TRBV19
TGTGCCAGTAGTGTCGGACCCCAGGGGTATTCACCCCTCCACTTT
CASSVGPQGYSPLHF